The clone carrying this T cell receptor (beta chain) has only a few counts. Antigen unknown. This entry belongs to a study of CD8+ T cells in alopecia areata. Sequencing templates came from extracted RNA that was reverse transcribed into cDNA. The repertoire was sequenced with immunoSEQ multiplex PCR; TCRdb's copy has only in-frame clones and lacks some. There are roughly 280,000 clones in the sample; 60% occur only once, and 0.75% to 0.95% lies in the top ten. Notes on the study in general: With just one nonresponder, it is still uncertain whether baseline CD8+ expansion relates to response.

Specified treatment: oral pan-JAK inhibitor, 5-10 mg twice daily. V lost 5 bases, J lost 7 bases, and 11 bases lay in between. Germline CDR1 and CDR2: SGHTA and FQGNSA. The CDR3 runs 12 residues. This TCR came from a human donor with alopecia areata. The material was CD4+ T cells sorted from blood, obtained at week 52, from a patient treated with tofacitinib. V gene TRBV7-2 combines with J gene TRBJ1-1, with unresolved D. The CDR3 nucleotides are TGTGCCAGCAGCCCGGGATTGAGTGAAGCTTTCTTT. Amino acid sequence: CASSPGLSEAFF.